The clone carrying this TCR beta chain was picked up many times. As yet, its antigen is unknown. CDR3 size: 12 residues. Trimming took 4 bases from V and 10 from J, leaving 14 bases between them. Germline V lookup: CDR1 SQVTM, CDR2 ANQGSEA. The data are from a study of T-cell reconstitution after alpha-beta-depleted transplantation in children. Study-wide results and limits: Newly produced T cells mostly provided counts and TCRbeta diversity after one year, as hyperexpanded clones declined. Certain patients had high TCRbeta diversity at day 60, and it came from recipient T cells and thymic progenitors that survived. Several hundred expanded graft clones reportedly supplied alpha-beta T cells about two months after transplant.

A TCRbeta library incorporating unique molecular identifiers was prepared. TCRdb analysed the PCR reads with MiXCR anew, one entry per CDR3 protein. There are 500,000 to 750,000 distinct CDR3 sequences in the sample; approximately 12% occur only once, and about 2.2% lies in the top ten. Here the sequenced sample was PBMCs, mostly from graft donor cells, taken 360 days after TCRalphabeta/CD19-depleted stem cell transplant. This sequence originates from a male patient under 18 who had a stem cell transplant for acute myeloid leukemia, so the T cells may come from the graft donor. The rearrangement links TRBV29-1 to TRBJ2-1; no clear D gene. CDR3 loop: CSVVIPAWEQFF. In nucleotides, the CDR3 is TGCAGCGTTGTCATCCCAGCGTGGGAGCAGTTCTTC.